The 32 T cell receptor beta chains given below trace back to one sample, sequenced in a study of cytomegalovirus exposure and HLA in healthy donors. Profiled with immunoSEQ multiplex PCR; TCRdb holds only in-frame clones, not every one. The sample lists 180,000 or so clones; more than 75% were seen once. Sequences were obtained from PBMCs. These receptors were obtained from a man aged 25 to 40 in good health and CMV-seropositive.

The V gene is TRBV9, the J gene TRBJ2-1; 11 bases match TRBD1. The CDR3 consists of 20 residues. V gave up 0 bases and J gave up 3 bases; unmatched junction bases: 14. The germline CDR1 and CDR2 sequences are SGDLS and YYNGEE. CDR3 residues: CASSVGRGGQGDRDYNEQFF. The CDR3 nucleotides read TGTGCCAGCAGCGTAGGGAGAGGGGGACAGGGGGATAGGGACTACAATGAGCAGTTCTTC.

This chain connects TRBV5-8 to TRBJ2-1, with 9 bases that match TRBD2. The CDR3 totals 15 residues. The V gene end was trimmed by 1 base and the J gene end by 5 bases; junction bases not matched to a gene: 4. CDR1 and CDR2 from the germline V gene are SGHTS and YDEGEE. The CDR3 DNA sequence: TGTGCCAGCAGCTTGCTCGCGGGAGGGAACAATGAGCAGTTCTTC. Its protein product is CASSLLAGGNNEQFF.

A single count supports this clone. The chain couples TRBV11-3 to TRBJ2-3; no reliable D call. Germline CDR1 SGHNT, CDR2 YENEEA. The CDR3 extends over 15 amino acids. V was cut by 4 bases and J by 0 bases, with 11 bases left in between. The CDR3 region has the DNA TGTGCCAGCAGCTCCGATTCCTCTAGCACAGATACGCAGTATTTT. Translating gives CASSSDSSSTDTQYF.

The chain joins TRBV10-3 to TRBJ2-1; 7 nucleotides align to TRBD2. The junction had 7 bases not matched to a gene; V was cut back by 5 bases and J by 0 bases. This CDR3 comprises 16 residues. Germline CDR1 is ENHRY and CDR2 is SYGVKD. The CDR3 nucleotides read TGTGCCATCAGTACCCCAGCGGGAATCTCCTACAATGAGCAGTTCTTC. Its protein product is CAISTPAGISYNEQFF.

The V gene is TRBV5-1, the J gene TRBJ2-1; 11 nucleotides match TRBD2. This CDR3 has 15 amino acids. From germline, CDR1 is SGHRS and CDR2 YFSETQ. After removal of 4 bases from V and 4 bases from J, the junction contained 4 bases not matched to a gene. The CDR3, as DNA: TGCGCCAGCAGCGTCACTAGCGGGGGTTACAATGAGCAGTTCTTC. This encodes CASSVTSGGYNEQFF. Full variable domain (rest looked up from reference TRBV5-1 and TRBJ2-1): KAGVTQTPRYLIKTRGQQVTLSCSPISGHRSVSWYQQTPGQGLQFLFEYFSETQRNKGNFPGRFSGRQFSNSRSEMNVSTLELGDSALYLCASSVTSGGYNEQFFGPGTRLTVL.

CDR3 sequence: CASSLRAGIRNQPQHF. CDR3 nucleotides: TGTGCCAGCAGCTTAAGGGCGGGTATAAGGAATCAGCCCCAGCATTTT. The chain links TRBV7-2 to TRBJ1-5; D is ambiguous. The CDR3 extends over 16 amino acids. CDR1 is SGHTA and CDR2 is FQGNSA in the germline V gene. With 2 bases removed from V and 4 bases from J, the gap between germline ends came to 15 bases. The variable domain in full, completed from reference TRBV7-2 and TRBJ1-5, reads GAGVSQSPSNKVTEKGKDVELRCDPISGHTALYWYRQSLGQGLEFLIYFQGNSAPDKSGLPSDRFSAERTGGSVSTLTIQRTQQEDSAVYLCASSLRAGIRNQPQHFGDGTRLSIL.

The chain joins TRBV14 to TRBJ2-1; 10 bases align to TRBD2. The CDR3 consists of 13 residues. Germline lookup yields CDR1 SGHDN and CDR2 FVKESK. V was pared by 4 bases and J by 9 bases, with 3 bases of the junction left unmatched. CDR3 in amino acids: CASSPQREGEQFF. The CDR3 nucleotides read TGTGCCAGCAGCCCCCAGCGGGAGGGTGAGCAGTTCTTC.

This chain links TRBV2 with TRBJ2-5; 8 bases line up with TRBD1. After removal of 6 bases from V and 5 bases from J, the junction contained 14 bases not matched to a gene. There are 16 residues in the CDR3. In germline, CDR1 is SNHLY, CDR2 FYNNEI. In DNA form, the CDR3 reads TGTGCCAGCAGCCAGACGCCAGGGGGCGCTGGGGAGACCCAGTACTTC. Its protein product is CASSQTPGGAGETQYF.

This rearrangement joins TRBV7-7 to TRBJ1-5; D not resolved. This CDR3 contains 13 residues. The ends were cut back, 3 bases at V and 7 bases at J, with 10 bases in the middle. In germline, CDR1 is SSHAT, CDR2 FNYEAQ (reference sequence). CDR3 in amino acids: CASSLGLGQPQHF. DNA for the CDR3: TGTGCCAGCAGCTTGGGTTTAGGCCAGCCCCAGCATTTT.

V is TRBV29-1 and J is TRBJ1-2; TRBD1 matches at 10 bases. Per the germline V gene, CDR1 is SQVTM and CDR2 is ANQGSEA. The trim removed 7 bases at V and 5 bases at J, leaving 7 bases unmatched. There are 13 residues in the CDR3. For the CDR3, the DNA is TGCAGCGCTCGTCCGGGACAGGGGTATGGCTACACCTTC. Translation: CSARPGQGYGYTF. Filled out from reference TRBV29-1 and TRBJ1-2, the complete variable domain reads SAVISQKPSRDICQRGTSLTIQCQVDSQVTMMFWYRQQPGQSLTLIATANQGSEATYESGFVIDKFPISRPNLTFSTLTVSNMSPEDSSIYLCSARPGQGYGYTFGSGTRLTVV.

The V call is TRBV19, the J call TRBJ2-7; TRBD1 or TRBD2 may be the D gene (5 bases each). The CDR3 is made up of 14 amino acids. Germline CDR1 and CDR2: LNHDA and SQIVND (reference sequence). V was cut by 6 bases and J by 2 bases, with 14 bases left in between. CDR3 residues: CASSPRDGAYEQYF. Written as DNA, the CDR3 is TGTGCCAGTAGCCCACGGGACGGAGCCTACGAGCAGTACTTC.

The V and J genes are TRBV6-1 and TRBJ2-1, with D uncertain. Germline V CDR1 and CDR2: MNHNS, SASEGT. V was trimmed by 8 bases and J by 13 bases, leaving 15 bases between them. The CDR3 is 11 residues long. The CDR3 DNA sequence: TGTGCCAGCGTATTGGGTTGGGTTCAGTTCTTC. Encoded protein: CASVLGWVQFF.

The rearrangement links TRBV6-5 to TRBJ1-5, with 7 bases fitting TRBD1. The CDR3 runs 14 residues. Germline values: CDR1 MNHEY, CDR2 SVGAGI. Unmatched junction bases numbered 4, after V lost 4 bases and J lost 4 bases. For the CDR3, the DNA is TGTGCCAGCAGTTTTAGACAGGGAAATCAGCCCCAGCATTTT. Its protein is CASSFRQGNQPQHF.

The V call is TRBV14, the J call TRBJ1-1, with D tentatively TRBD1 (6 bases). The germline V gene has CDR1 SGHDN and CDR2 FVKESK. The CDR3 consists of 14 residues. V was pared by 2 bases and J by 11 bases, with 18 bases between. CDR3 sequence: CASSQWTDEDRAFF. The CDR3, as DNA: TGTGCCAGCAGCCAATGGACAGATGAGGATAGGGCTTTCTTT.

The chain employs TRBV4-2 and TRBJ2-2; unclear D gene. Germline CDR1 is LGHNA and CDR2 is YNFKEQ. The V and J ends lost 0 bases and 0 bases respectively, with 11 bases between them. This CDR3 has 17 amino acids. The DNA for the CDR3 is TGTGCCAGCAGCCAAGATCTAGGACCCGCGAACACCGGGGAGCTGTTTTTT. This gives the protein CASSQDLGPANTGELFF.

The chain employs TRBV2 and TRBJ2-7; 9 bases match TRBD1. The length of the CDR3 is 16 residues. Germline values: CDR1 SNHLY, CDR2 FYNNEI. V was pared by 3 bases and J by 4 bases, with 10 bases of the junction left unmatched. The CDR3 sequence is CASSDPWTGVEYEQYF. CDR3 in DNA: TGTGCCAGCAGTGACCCCTGGACAGGGGTGGAGTACGAGCAGTACTTC.

A few counts support this clone. The rearrangement joins TRBV30 to TRBJ2-7, with unresolved D. The length of the CDR3 is 15 residues. Trimming removed 0 bases at V and 2 bases at J, with 14 bases between. Germline CDR1 is GTSNPN and CDR2 is SVGIG (reference sequence). This CDR3 reads CAWSVTGSSPYEQYF. The CDR3 DNA is TGTGCCTGGAGTGTAACTGGGTCTTCGCCCTACGAGCAGTACTTC.

In its sample, this clone was seen a few times. The chain uses TRBV20-1 and TRBJ1-2; D is unclear. Germline loops: CDR1 DFQATT, CDR2 SNEGSKA (reference sequence). V lost 5 bases to trimming and J lost 8 bases, with 12 bases between them. The CDR3 consists of 11 residues. CDR3 in amino acids: CSADPGNGYTF. In DNA, the CDR3 is TGCAGTGCTGACCCTGGTAACGGCTACACCTTC.

This chain joins TRBV6-5 and TRBJ2-7; a weak D match, TRBD2 (5 bases). Trimming removed 6 bases from V and 6 bases from J, with 18 bases in between. The CDR3 extends over 14 amino acids. Germline V gene data show CDR1 as MNHEY and CDR2 as SVGAGI. In DNA, the CDR3 is TGTGCCAGCAGCCCTACCGGAACCGAGGGCGAGCAGTACTTC. Its protein is CASSPTGTEGEQYF.

This clone was detected only once. The chain employs TRBV27 and TRBJ2-7; D is tentatively TRBD1 or TRBD2 (6 bases each). Trimming shortened V by 4 bases and J by 4 bases, and 14 bases separated the two germline ends. The CDR3 has 14 amino acids. The germline V gene encodes CDR1 MNHEY and CDR2 SMNVEV (reference sequence). The CDR3: CASSYRVGGYEQYF. DNA of the CDR3: TGTGCCAGCAGTTACAGGGTGGGGGGTTACGAGCAGTACTTC.

This chain uses TRBV6-1 with TRBJ2-7, with D unclear. Trimming took 0 bases from V and 3 from J, leaving 12 bases between them. CDR1 and CDR2 (germline): MNHNS, SASEGT. This CDR3 is built from 15 residues. CDR3 in amino acids: CASSEAVQRVYEQYF. The CDR3 DNA follows: TGTGCCAGCAGTGAAGCGGTACAGAGAGTCTACGAGCAGTACTTC.

The CDR3 region has the DNA TGTGCCAGCAGCTTAAAGACAGGGTTGAACACCGGGGAGCTGTTTTTT. This sequence encodes CASSLKTGLNTGELFF. The chain joins TRBV7-3 to TRBJ2-2; 7 bases fit TRBD1. Germline trimming cut 1 base from V and 1 base from J; bases unmatched to any gene: 3. From germline, CDR1 is SGHTA and CDR2 FQGTGA. The CDR3 is made up of 16 amino acids. Together with reference TRBV7-3 and TRBJ2-2, the CDR3 gives the full variable domain: GAGVSQTPSNKVTEKGKYVELRCDPISGHTALYWYRQSLGQGPEFLIYFQGTGAADDSGLPNDRFFAVRPEGSVSTLKIQRTERGDSAVYLCASSLKTGLNTGELFFGEGSRLTVL.

The gene calls are TRBV11-2 and TRBJ1-4, with TRBD1 as a possible D gene (6 bases). CDR1 is SGHAT and CDR2 is FQNNGV in the germline V gene. Trimming stripped 6 bases from V and 7 bases from J, with 18 bases between. The CDR3 runs to 15 residues. CDR3 sequence reads: CASSSTGRGGEKLFF. The CDR3 region has the DNA TGTGCCAGCAGTTCCACAGGGCGGGGAGGTGAAAAACTGTTTTTT.

The V gene is TRBV7-8, the J gene TRBJ1-1, with TRBD1 matching 7 bases. The CDR3 contains 18 residues. Germline assignment: CDR1 SGHVS and CDR2 FQNEAQ. Losses at the gene ends were 2 bases for V and 0 bases for J; bases not matched to a gene: 12. The CDR3 loop is CASSLFAPGQSMNTEAFF. The CDR3 bases are TGTGCCAGCAGCTTATTCGCACCGGGACAGAGCATGAACACTGAAGCTTTCTTT.

The genes are TRBV7-3 and TRBJ1-1; a possible D gene is TRBD1 (6 bases). Germline V gene sequence: CDR1 SGHTA, CDR2 FQGTGA. The CDR3 totals 14 residues. V shed 5 bases and J shed 1 base, with 11 bases lying between them. Written as DNA, the CDR3 is TGTGCCAGCAGCCAACAGGGTCGGAACACTGAAGCTTTCTTT. It yields the protein CASSQQGRNTEAFF. The full variable domain, completed using reference TRBV7-3 and TRBJ1-1, is GAGVSQTPSNKVTEKGKYVELRCDPISGHTALYWYRQSLGQGPEFLIYFQGTGAADDSGLPNDRFFAVRPEGSVSTLKIQRTERGDSAVYLCASSQQGRNTEAFFGQGTRLTVV.

This sequence joins TRBV7-9 and TRBJ1-3; 8 bases align to TRBD1. Per germline, CDR1 SEHNR and CDR2 FQNEAQ (reference sequence). The CDR3 runs 17 residues. The trim removed 0 bases at V and 4 bases at J, leaving 8 bases unmatched. This CDR3 is CASSLASGRGRGNTIYF. The CDR3 nucleotides are TGTGCCAGCAGCTTAGCATCGGGCAGGGGGCGAGGAAACACCATATATTTT.

The chain links TRBV19 to TRBJ1-6, with 11 bases that match TRBD1. CDR1 LNHDA and CDR2 SQIVND come from the germline V gene (reference sequence). V was clipped by 0 bases and J by 8 bases; unmatched bases: 3. This CDR3 comprises 16 residues. The CDR3 loop is CASSIEGQGVDSPLHF. CDR3 nucleotide sequence: TGTGCCAGTAGTATAGAGGGACAGGGGGTTGATTCACCCCTCCACTTT.

This chain links TRBV7-9 with TRBJ1-5; tentatively, D is TRBD1 (6 bases). The CDR3 runs to 16 residues. Trimming left V 5 bases short and J 0 bases short, with 14 bases between. Germline assignment: CDR1 SEHNR and CDR2 FQNEAQ (reference sequence). The CDR3 coding sequence is TGTGCCAGCAGCCGCGAGGGGGTCCGTAGCAATCAGCCCCAGCATTTT. This sequence encodes CASSREGVRSNQPQHF. The variable domain in full, completed from reference TRBV7-9 and TRBJ1-5, reads DTGVSQNPRHKITKRGQNVTFRCDPISEHNRLYWYRQTLGQGPEFLTYFQNEAQLEKSRLLSDRFSAERPKGSFSTLEIQRTEQGDSAMYLCASSREGVRSNQPQHFGDGTRLSIL.

The V call is TRBV25-1, the J call TRBJ2-1; TRBD2 matches 10 bases. V lost 5 bases and J lost 7; bases outside the gene matches: 8. CDR3 size: 15 residues. Germline CDR1 MGHDK, CDR2 SYGVNS. CDR3 amino acids: CASSRAGGPENEQFF. In nucleotides, the CDR3 is TGTGCCAGCAGTCGAGCGGGGGGGCCGGAAAATGAGCAGTTCTTC.

The rearrangement uses TRBV10-2 and TRBJ2-1; 7 nucleotides agree with TRBD1. The CDR3 sequence is 16 residues long. The junction had 9 bases not matched to a gene; V was cut back by 3 bases and J by 4 bases. Germline V gives CDR1 WSHSY, CDR2 SAAADI. The CDR3 nucleotides read TGCGCCAGCAGTGAAAAAAGAGACAGGGCTTACAATGAGCAGTTCTTC. It codes for CASSEKRDRAYNEQFF.

This sequence joins TRBV5-6 and TRBJ1-1; D gene unclear. The ends were cut back, 2 bases at V and 4 bases at J, with 9 bases in the middle. The CDR3 loop spans 13 amino acids. CDR1 SGHDT and CDR2 YYEEEE come from the germline V gene. The CDR3 DNA sequence: TGTGCCAGCAGCTTACGGGTGGGCACTGAAGCTTTCTTT. It specifies CASSLRVGTEAFF.

The CDR3: CASSPAAPKGNQPQHF. The CDR3 region has the DNA TGTGCCAGCTCACCAGCGGCTCCTAAAGGCAATCAGCCCCAGCATTTT. The chain employs TRBV18 and TRBJ1-5, with D hard to call. Trimming took off 2 bases at V and 2 bases at J, with 13 bases between the two ends. CDR1 is KGHSH and CDR2 is LQKENI in the germline V gene. The CDR3 covers 16 residues.